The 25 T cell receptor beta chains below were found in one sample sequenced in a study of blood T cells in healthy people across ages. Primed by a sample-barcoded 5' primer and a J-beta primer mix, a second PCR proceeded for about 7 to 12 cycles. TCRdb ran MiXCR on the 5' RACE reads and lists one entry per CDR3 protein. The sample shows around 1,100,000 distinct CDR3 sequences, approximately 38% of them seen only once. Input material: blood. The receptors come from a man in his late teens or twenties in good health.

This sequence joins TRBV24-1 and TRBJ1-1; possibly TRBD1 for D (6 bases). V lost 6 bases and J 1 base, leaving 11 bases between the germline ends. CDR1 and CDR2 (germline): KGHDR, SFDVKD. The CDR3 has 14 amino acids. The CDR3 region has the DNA TGTGCCACCAGTCCAGGGGCCCCGAACACTGAAGCTTTCTTT. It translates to CATSPGAPNTEAFF.

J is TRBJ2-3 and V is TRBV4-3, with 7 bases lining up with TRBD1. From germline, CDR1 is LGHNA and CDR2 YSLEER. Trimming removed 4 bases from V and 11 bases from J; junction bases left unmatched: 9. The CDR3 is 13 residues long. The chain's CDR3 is CASSRSGTEMQYF. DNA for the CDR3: TGCGCCAGCAGCCGATCTGGGACAGAAATGCAGTATTTT.

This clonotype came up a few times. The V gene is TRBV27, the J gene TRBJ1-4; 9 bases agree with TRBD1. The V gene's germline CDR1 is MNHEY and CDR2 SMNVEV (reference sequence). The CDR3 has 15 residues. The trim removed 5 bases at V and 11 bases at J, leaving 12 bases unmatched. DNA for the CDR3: TGTGCCAGCAGTCCCGGGACAGGGAGTAGTGGGAAACTGTTTTTT. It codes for CASSPGTGSSGKLFF.

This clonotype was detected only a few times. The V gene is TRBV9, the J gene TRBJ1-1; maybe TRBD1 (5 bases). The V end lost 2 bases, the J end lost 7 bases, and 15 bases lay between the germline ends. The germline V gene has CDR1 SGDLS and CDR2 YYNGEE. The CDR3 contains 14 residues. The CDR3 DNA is TGTGCCAGCAGCGTGGGAGCACAGGAGTATGAAGCTTTCTTT. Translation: CASSVGAQEYEAFF.

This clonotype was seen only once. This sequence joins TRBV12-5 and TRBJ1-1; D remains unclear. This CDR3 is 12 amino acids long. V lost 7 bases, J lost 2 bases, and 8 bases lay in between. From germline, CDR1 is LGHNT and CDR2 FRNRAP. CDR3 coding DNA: TGTGCTAGTGCCATTTACAACACTGAAGCTTTCTTT. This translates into CASAIYNTEAFF. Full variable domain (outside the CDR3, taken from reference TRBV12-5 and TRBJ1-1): DARVTQTPRHKVTEMGQEVTMRCQPILGHNTVFWYRQTMMQGLELLAYFRNRAPLDDSGMPKDRFSAEMPDATLATLKIQPSEPRDSAVYFCASAIYNTEAFFGQGTRLTVV.

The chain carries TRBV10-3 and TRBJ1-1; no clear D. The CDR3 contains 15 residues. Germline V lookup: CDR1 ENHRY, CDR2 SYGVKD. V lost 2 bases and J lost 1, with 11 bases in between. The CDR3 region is CAISERAAGNTEAFF. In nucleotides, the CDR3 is TGTGCCATCAGTGAGCGAGCAGCTGGGAACACTGAAGCTTTCTTT.

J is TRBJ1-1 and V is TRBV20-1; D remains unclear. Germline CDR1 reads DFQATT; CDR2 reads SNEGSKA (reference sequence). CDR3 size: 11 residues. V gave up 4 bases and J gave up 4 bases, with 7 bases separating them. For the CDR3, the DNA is TGCAGTGCTACAAAGGGCACTGAAGCTTTCTTT. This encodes CSATKGTEAFF.

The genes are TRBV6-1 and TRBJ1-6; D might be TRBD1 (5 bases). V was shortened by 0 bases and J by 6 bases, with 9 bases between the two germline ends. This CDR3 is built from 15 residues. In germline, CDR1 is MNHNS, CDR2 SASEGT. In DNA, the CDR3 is TGTGCCAGCAGTGAAGCTCCGACAGTTAATTCACCCCTCCACTTT. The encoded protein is CASSEAPTVNSPLHF.

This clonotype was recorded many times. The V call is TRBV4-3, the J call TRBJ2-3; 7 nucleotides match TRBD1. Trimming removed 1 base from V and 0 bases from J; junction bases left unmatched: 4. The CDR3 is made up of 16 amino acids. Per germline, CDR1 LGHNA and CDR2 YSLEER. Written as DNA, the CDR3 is TGCGCCAGCAGCCAAGTGTCAGGGGGAAGCACAGATACGCAGTATTTT. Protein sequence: CASSQVSGGSTDTQYF.

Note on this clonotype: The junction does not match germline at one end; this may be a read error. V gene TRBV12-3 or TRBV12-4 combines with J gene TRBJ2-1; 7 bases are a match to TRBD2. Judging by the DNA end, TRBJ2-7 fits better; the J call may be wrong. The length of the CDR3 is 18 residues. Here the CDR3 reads CASSLDQAGTSSYNEQYF. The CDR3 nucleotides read TGTGCCAGCAGCTTAGACCAAGCGGGGACGAGCTCCTACAATGAGCAGTACTTC.

The CDR3 nucleotides are TGCGCCAGCAGCCAGAACCCCCGGACCGCCATCTATGGCTACACCTTC. It encodes CASSQNPRTAIYGYTF. The V call is TRBV4-3, the J call TRBJ1-2; D is unresolved. The CDR3 is 16 residues long. Trimming shortened V by 3 bases and J by 4 bases, and 18 bases separated the two germline ends. From germline, CDR1 is LGHNA and CDR2 YSLEER.

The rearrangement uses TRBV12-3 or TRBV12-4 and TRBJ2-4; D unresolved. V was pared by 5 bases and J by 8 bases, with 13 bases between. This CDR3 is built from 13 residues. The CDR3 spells CASSLDPEDIQYF. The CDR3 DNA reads TGTGCCAGCAGTCTAGACCCCGAGGACATTCAGTACTTC.

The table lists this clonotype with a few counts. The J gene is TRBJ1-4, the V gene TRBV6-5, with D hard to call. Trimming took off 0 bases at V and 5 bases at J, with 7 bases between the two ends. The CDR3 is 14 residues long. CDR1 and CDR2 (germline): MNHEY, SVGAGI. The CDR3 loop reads CASSYSGPNEKLFF. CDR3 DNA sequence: TGTGCCAGCAGTTACTCAGGTCCCAATGAAAAACTGTTTTTT.

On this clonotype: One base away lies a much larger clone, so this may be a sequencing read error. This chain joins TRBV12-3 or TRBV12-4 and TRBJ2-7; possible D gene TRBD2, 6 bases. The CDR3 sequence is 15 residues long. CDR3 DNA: TGTGCCAACAGTTCCAGAAACGGGGGCTCCTACGAGCAGTACTTC. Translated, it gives CANSSRNGGSYEQYF.

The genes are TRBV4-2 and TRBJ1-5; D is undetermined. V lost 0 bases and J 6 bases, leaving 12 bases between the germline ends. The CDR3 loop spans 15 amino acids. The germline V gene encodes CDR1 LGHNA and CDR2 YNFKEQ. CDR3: CASSQDEEGFQPQHF. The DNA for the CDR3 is TGTGCCAGCAGCCAAGATGAAGAAGGCTTTCAGCCCCAGCATTTT.

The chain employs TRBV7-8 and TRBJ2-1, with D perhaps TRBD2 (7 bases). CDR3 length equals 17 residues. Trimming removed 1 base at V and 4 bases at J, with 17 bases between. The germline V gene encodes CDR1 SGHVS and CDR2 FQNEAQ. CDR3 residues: CASSLVGASGFYNEQFF. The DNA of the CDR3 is TGTGCCAGCAGCTTAGTGGGGGCTAGCGGCTTTTACAATGAGCAGTTCTTC.

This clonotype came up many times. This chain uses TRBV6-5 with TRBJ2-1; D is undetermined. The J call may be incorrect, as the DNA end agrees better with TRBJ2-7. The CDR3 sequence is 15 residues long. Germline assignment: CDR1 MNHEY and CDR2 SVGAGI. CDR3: CASFAKVGSYNEQYF. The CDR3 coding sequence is TGTGCCAGCTTCGCGAAGGTTGGGTCCTACAATGAGCAGTACTTC.

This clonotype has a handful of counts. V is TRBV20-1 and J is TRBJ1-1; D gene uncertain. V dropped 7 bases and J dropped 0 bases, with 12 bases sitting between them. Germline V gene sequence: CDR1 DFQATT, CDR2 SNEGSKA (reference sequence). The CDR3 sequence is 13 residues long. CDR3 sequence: CSGVREVNTEAFF. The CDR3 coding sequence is TGCAGTGGCGTTCGTGAGGTGAACACTGAAGCTTTCTTT.

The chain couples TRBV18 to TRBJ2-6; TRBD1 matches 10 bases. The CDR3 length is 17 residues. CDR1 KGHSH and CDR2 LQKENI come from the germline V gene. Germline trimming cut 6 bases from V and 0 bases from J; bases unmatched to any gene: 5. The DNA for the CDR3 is TGTGCCAGCTCCGACAGGGGGCTTTTCTCTGGGGCCAACGTCCTGACTTTC. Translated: CASSDRGLFSGANVLTF.

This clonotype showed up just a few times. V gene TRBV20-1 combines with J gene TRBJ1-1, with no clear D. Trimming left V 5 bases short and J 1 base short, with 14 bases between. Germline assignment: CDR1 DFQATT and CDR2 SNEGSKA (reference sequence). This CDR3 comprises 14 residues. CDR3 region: CSALRGGQNTEAFF. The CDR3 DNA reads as TGCAGTGCTCTCAGAGGCGGGCAGAACACTGAAGCTTTCTTT.

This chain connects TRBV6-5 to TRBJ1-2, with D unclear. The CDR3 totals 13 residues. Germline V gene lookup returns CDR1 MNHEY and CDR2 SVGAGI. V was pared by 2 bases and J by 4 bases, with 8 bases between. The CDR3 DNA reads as TGTGCCAGCAGTTACGACGGTCTCTATGGCTACACCTTC. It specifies CASSYDGLYGYTF.

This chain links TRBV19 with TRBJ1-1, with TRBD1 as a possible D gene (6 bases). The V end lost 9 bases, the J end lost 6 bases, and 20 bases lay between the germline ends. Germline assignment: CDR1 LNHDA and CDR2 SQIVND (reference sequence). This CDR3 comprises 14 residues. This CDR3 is CASSPGHLGAEAFF. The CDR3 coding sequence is TGTGCCAGCTCCCCGGGACACCTCGGCGCTGAAGCTTTCTTT. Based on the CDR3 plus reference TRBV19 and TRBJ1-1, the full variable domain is DGGITQSPKYLFRKEGQNVTLSCEQNLNHDAMYWYRQDPGQGLRLIYYSQIVNDFQKGDIAEGYSVSREKKESFPLTVTSAQKNPTAFYLCASSPGHLGAEAFFGQGTRLTVV.

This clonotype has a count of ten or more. The CDR3 here is CASKTSWADTQYF. CDR3 DNA sequence: TGTGCCAGCAAGACTAGTTGGGCAGATACGCAGTATTTT. This sequence joins TRBV14 and TRBJ2-3, with D maybe TRBD2 (6 bases). This CDR3 spans 13 amino acids. From germline, CDR1 is SGHDN and CDR2 FVKESK. Trimming removed 7 bases from V and 4 bases from J, with 12 bases in between.

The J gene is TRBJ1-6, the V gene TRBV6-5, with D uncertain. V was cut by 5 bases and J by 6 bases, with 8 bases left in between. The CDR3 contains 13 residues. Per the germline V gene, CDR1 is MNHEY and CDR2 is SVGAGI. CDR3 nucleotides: TGTGCCAGCAGTGACGGGAGTAATTCACCCCTCCACTTT. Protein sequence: CASSDGSNSPLHF.

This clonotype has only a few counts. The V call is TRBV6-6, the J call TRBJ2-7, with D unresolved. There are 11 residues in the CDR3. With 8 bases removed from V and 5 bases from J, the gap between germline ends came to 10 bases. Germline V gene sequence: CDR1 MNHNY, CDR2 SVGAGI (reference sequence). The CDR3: CASSSMHEQYF. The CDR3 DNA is TGTGCCAGCTCCTCCATGCACGAGCAGTACTTC.